This is a list of T cell receptor beta chains from one sample in a study of blood T cell repertoires in COVID-19. Here immunoSEQ multiplex PCR was the method, and the copy in TCRdb shows in-frame clones only, minus some. The sample lists roughly 100,000 clones, around 87% occurring once. The sequencing sample was made of peripheral blood. These receptors originate from a woman aged 45-59 years with COVID-19, enrolled during active disease. Both conserved end residues are part of each CDR3. Fields, in order: CDR3 protein, V gene.

CDR3 protein: CASSPRPGQDSNEKLFF
V gene: TRBV5-4

CDR3 protein: CASSLVATNYGYTF
V gene: TRBV7-9

CDR3 protein: CASSDPSARTEAFF
V gene: TRBV6-4

CDR3 protein: CASSLGTGQTQYF
V gene: TRBV28

CDR3 protein: CASSHSGNTIYF
V gene: TRBV3-1/TRBV3-2

CDR3 protein: CASSLVRGSGNQPQHF
V gene: TRBV5-8

CDR3 protein: CASSLQETQYF
V gene: TRBV5-1

CDR3 protein: CASTRGGAYEQYF
V gene: TRBV6-5

CDR3 protein: CASSARVPEAFF
V gene: TRBV19

CDR3 protein: CASSSTGSYEQYF
V gene: TRBV5-6

CDR3 protein: CASSSPPPYEQYF
V gene: TRBV21-1

CDR3 protein: CASSLRGQGYGEQFF
V gene: TRBV5-8

CDR3 protein: CASSFSGTGIYGYTF
V gene: TRBV7-8

CDR3 protein: CASSYYVGQEQFF
V gene: TRBV6-5

CDR3 protein: CASSFYTGGSYEQYF
V gene: TRBV5-6

CDR3 protein: CASSQNDGGTPYSQTQYF
V gene: TRBV4-1

CDR3 protein: CASRKVAQSSYNEQFF
V gene: TRBV2

CDR3 protein: CASSGSGTDTQYF
V gene: TRBV12-3/TRBV12-4

CDR3 protein: CSVSEGGELFF
V gene: TRBV29-1

CDR3 protein: CASSLGGTGSYEQYF
V gene: TRBV7-9

CDR3 protein: CATQLKTGGYEQFF
V gene: TRBV18

CDR3 protein: CASHQGADTQYF
V gene: TRBV30

CDR3 protein: CASSEQQAVSEKLFF
V gene: TRBV19

CDR3 protein: CASTGLLTFF
V gene: TRBV19

CDR3 protein: CASSGASWGLADTQYF
V gene: TRBV2

CDR3 protein: CASSLLFRGPEDYGYTF
V gene: TRBV5-1

CDR3 protein: CAWSEWGRLGNEQFF
V gene: TRBV30

CDR3 protein: CASSPGQGVHEQFF
V gene: TRBV18

CDR3 protein: CASSPRSQETQYF
V gene: TRBV5-1

CDR3 protein: CASSWGHRVGYTF
V gene: TRBV7-2

CDR3 protein: CASSQDLAGGHTGELFF
V gene: TRBV4-2

CDR3 protein: CAWSTVNYGYTF
V gene: TRBV30

CDR3 protein: CASSRWTGGKNTEAFF
V gene: TRBV25-1

CDR3 protein: CASSSRSGGTAGELFF
V gene: TRBV11-3

CDR3 protein: CASWDSYGYTF
V gene: TRBV19

CDR3 protein: CASSRGTSGDTDTQYF
V gene: TRBV4-1

CDR3 protein: CASSYSELAVWYF
V gene: TRBV6-2/TRBV6-3